The clone carrying this T cell receptor beta chain was picked up many times. The antigen remains undetermined. The germline V gene encodes CDR1 MDHEN and CDR2 SYDVKM. The CDR3 runs 12 residues. The V gene end was trimmed by 7 bases and the J gene end by 3 bases; junction bases not matched to a gene: 3. This entry is derived from a study of blood T cells in healthy people across ages. Study in general: About one barcoded beta molecule per two T cells was captured by template switching.

With each sample, at least 5.5 micrograms of total RNA were extracted. A second PCR of about 6 to 12 cycles used a sample-barcoded 5' primer and a J-beta primer mix. TCRdb passed the 5' RACE reads through MiXCR, listing each CDR3 protein once. The table shows around 1,700,000 distinct CDR3 sequences, with over 25% occurring only once. Whole-study findings and limits: Donor CMV status, an unknown factor, possibly confounded changes in expanded clonotypes.

The chain recombines TRBV28 with TRBJ2-7; TRBD1 aligns across 7 bases. Sequencing was done on a sample of blood. This sequence was found in a woman aged 25 to 45 in good health. CDR3 residues: CASTRGFYEQYF. The CDR3 DNA follows: TGTGCCAGCACCAGGGGGTTCTACGAGCAGTACTTC.